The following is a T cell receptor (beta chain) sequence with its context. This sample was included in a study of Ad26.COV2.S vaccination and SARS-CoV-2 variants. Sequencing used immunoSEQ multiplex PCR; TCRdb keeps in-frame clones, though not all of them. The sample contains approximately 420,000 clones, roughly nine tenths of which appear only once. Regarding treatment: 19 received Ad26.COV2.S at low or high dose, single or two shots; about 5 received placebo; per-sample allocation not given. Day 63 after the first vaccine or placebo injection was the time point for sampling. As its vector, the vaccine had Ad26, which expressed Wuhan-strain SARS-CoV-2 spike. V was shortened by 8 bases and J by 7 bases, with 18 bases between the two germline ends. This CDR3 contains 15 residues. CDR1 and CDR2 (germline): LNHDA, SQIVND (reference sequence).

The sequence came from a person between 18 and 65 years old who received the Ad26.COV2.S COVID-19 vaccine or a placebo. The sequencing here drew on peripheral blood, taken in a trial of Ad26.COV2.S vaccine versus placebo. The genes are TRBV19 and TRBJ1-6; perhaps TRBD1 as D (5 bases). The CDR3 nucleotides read TGTGCCAGTGCTGCCAGGGTAATTCGGAATTCACCCCTCCACTTT. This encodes CASAARVIRNSPLHF.